One and the same sample provided the 29 T cell receptor beta chains below, sequenced in a study of T cell responses to AZD1222 COVID-19 vaccine. Data came from immunoSEQ multiplex PCR; TCRdb stores just in-frame clones and leaves some out. The table shows 150,000 or so clones, with over 90% occurring only once. Source: peripheral blood, taken 28 days after the second AZD1222 dose. These receptors all come from an adult who received the AZD1222 COVID-19 vaccine.

The V call is TRBV14, the J call TRBJ1-1; D unresolved. CDR1 and CDR2 from the germline V gene are SGHDN and FVKESK. This CDR3 has 15 amino acids. The V gene lost 1 base and the J gene lost 1 base, with 10 bases spanning the gap. CDR3 DNA sequence: TGTGCCAGCAGCCAAGTAAGCCATCCGAACACTGAAGCTTTCTTT. Its protein is CASSQVSHPNTEAFF.

This chain links TRBV7-8 with TRBJ1-1, with D maybe TRBD1 (5 bases). The ends were cut back, 5 bases at V and 3 bases at J, with 13 bases in the middle. Germline V gene sequence: CDR1 SGHVS, CDR2 FQNEAQ. The CDR3 has 14 amino acids. CDR3 nucleotide sequence: TGTGCCAGCAGCCGAATCCAGGGCCACACTGAAGCTTTCTTT. Encoded protein: CASSRIQGHTEAFF.

This rearrangement joins TRBV3-1 (or the pseudogene TRBV3-2) to TRBJ1-2, with a tentative D call TRBD1 (5 bases). The germline CDR1 and CDR2 sequences are LGHDT and YNNKEL (reference sequence). The CDR3 loop spans 18 amino acids. Between the trimmed V and J ends, which lost 0 bases and 5 bases, there was a span of 22 bases. CDR3 protein: CASSQDSAGRYYKYGYTF. In DNA, the CDR3 is TGTGCCAGCAGCCAAGACTCTGCAGGGCGATACTACAAATATGGCTACACCTTC.

This rearrangement joins TRBV25-1 to TRBJ1-2, with D possibly matching TRBD1 (5 bases). The V end lost 2 bases, the J end lost 8 bases, and 18 bases lay between the germline ends. The length of the CDR3 is 15 residues. Germline V gene sequence: CDR1 MGHDK, CDR2 SYGVNS. The CDR3 sequence: CASSEPGTLAAGYTF. The CDR3, as DNA: TGTGCCAGCAGTGAACCCGGGACTCTAGCGGCGGGCTACACCTTC.

This rearrangement joins TRBV5-1 to TRBJ1-1; the D is unclear. Deletions cut 5 bases from V and 2 bases from J, with 13 bases between. This CDR3 has 14 amino acids. Germline CDR1 is SGHRS and CDR2 is YFSETQ. The CDR3 nucleotides are TGCGCCAGCAGTCGCGGAGTGTCTAACACTGAAGCTTTCTTT. This gives the protein CASSRGVSNTEAFF.

The chain links TRBV28 to TRBJ2-7; D is possibly TRBD2 (6 bases). Trimming left V 4 bases short and J 0 bases short, with 7 bases between. The germline CDR1 and CDR2 sequences are MDHEN and SYDVKM. CDR3 length: 13 residues. CDR3 DNA: TGTGCCAGCAGTTACGGGAGCTCCTACGAGCAGTACTTC. It is translated as CASSYGSSYEQYF.

V usage is TRBV15 and J usage is TRBJ2-5; D uncertain. The CDR3 length is 16 residues. CDR1 is LNHNV, CDR2 YYDKDF, per germline (reference sequence). V lost 4 bases to trimming and J lost 2 bases, with 17 bases between them. In DNA, the CDR3 is TGTGCCACCAGCACCCCAAGATACACGAGTCAAGAGACCCAGTACTTC. Residues: CATSTPRYTSQETQYF. Full variable domain (rest looked up from reference TRBV15 and TRBJ2-5): DAMVIQNPRYQVTQFGKPVTLSCSQTLNHNVMYWYQQKSSQAPKLLFHYYDKDFNNEADTPDNFQSRRPNTSFCFLDIRSPGLGDTAMYLCATSTPRYTSQETQYFGPGTRLLVL.

The chain employs TRBV10-3 and TRBJ1-1; maybe TRBD1 (5 bases). The CDR3 sequence is 13 residues long. V shed 2 bases and J shed 7 bases, with 11 bases lying between them. Germline CDR1 and CDR2: ENHRY and SYGVKD. The CDR3 is CAISEKGMGEAFF. The DNA of the CDR3 is TGTGCCATCAGTGAGAAGGGGATGGGTGAAGCTTTCTTT.

The chain couples TRBV4-1 to TRBJ2-7; 13 bases are a match to TRBD2. The junction had 18 bases not matched to a gene; V was cut back by 3 bases and J by 7 bases. The CDR3 contains 19 residues. The germline CDR1 and CDR2 sequences are MGHRA and YSYEKL. The CDR3 DNA reads TGCGCCAGCAGCCATTTGCCCCCCGGGACTAGCGGGATATCGGGGGAGCAGTACTTC. Protein: CASSHLPPGTSGISGEQYF.

The rearrangement uses TRBV7-8 and TRBJ1-1; TRBD1 matches at 7 bases. The CDR3 consists of 15 residues. J gave up 1 base and V 5 bases, and 7 bases lay outside the gene matches. Germline CDR1 reads SGHVS; CDR2 reads FQNEAQ. DNA of the CDR3: TGTGCCAGCAGCGCCAGGGGGATGGAGAACACTGAAGCTTTCTTT. It yields the protein CASSARGMENTEAFF.

The chain couples TRBV6-1 to TRBJ1-4; D remains unclear. Trimming pared 2 bases from V and 6 bases from J, leaving 13 bases between. The CDR3 sequence is 15 residues long. Looked up from germline, CDR1 is MNHNS and CDR2 is SASEGT. The CDR3 loop reads CASSELRAEDEKLFF. For the CDR3, the DNA is TGTGCCAGCAGTGAATTGAGGGCGGAAGATGAAAAACTGTTTTTT.

This clone occurred once. V usage is TRBV9 and J usage is TRBJ2-2; D might be TRBD1 (6 bases). Germline V gene lookup returns CDR1 SGDLS and CDR2 YYNGEE. The V end lost 2 bases, the J end lost 6 bases, and 17 bases lay between the germline ends. CDR3 size: 16 residues. The CDR3 bases are TGTGCCAGCAGCGTGAACGCACAGGGTAGCGCCGGGGAGCTGTTTTTT. This translates into CASSVNAQGSAGELFF. Full variable domain (rest looked up from reference TRBV9 and TRBJ2-2): DSGVTQTPKHLITATGQRVTLRCSPRSGDLSVYWYQQSLDQGLQFLIQYYNGEERAKGNILERFSAQQFPDLHSELNLSSLELGDSALYFCASSVNAQGSAGELFFGEGSRLTVL.

The chain links TRBV6-5 to TRBJ1-2; D uncertain. In germline, CDR1 is MNHEY, CDR2 SVGAGI. CDR3 size: 15 residues. V gave up 2 bases and J gave up 2 bases, with 12 bases separating them. The CDR3 region is CASSYMGSPNYGYTF. CDR3 DNA sequence: TGTGCCAGCAGTTACATGGGGAGCCCCAACTATGGCTACACCTTC.

The chain uses TRBV19 and TRBJ1-5, with a tentative D call TRBD1 (5 bases). This CDR3 contains 15 residues. The germline CDR1 and CDR2 sequences are LNHDA and SQIVND (reference sequence). V lost 7 bases to trimming and J lost 1 base, with 14 bases between them. The CDR3 region is CASTRPGASNQPQHF. The CDR3 bases are TGTGCCAGTACCAGGCCTGGGGCAAGCAATCAGCCCCAGCATTTT.

The chain uses TRBV20-1 and TRBJ2-7, with TRBD2 as a possible D gene (5 bases). Per germline, CDR1 DFQATT and CDR2 SNEGSKA (reference sequence). Trimming removed 6 bases at V and 4 bases at J, with 10 bases between. This CDR3 spans 11 amino acids. The CDR3 DNA is TGCAGTGCAACCCCGGGGTACGAGCAGTACTTC. Protein: CSATPGYEQYF.

The chain recombines TRBV7-2 with TRBJ2-5; D is unclear. The V end lost 4 bases, the J end lost 7 bases, and 16 bases lay between the germline ends. The CDR3 is made up of 14 amino acids. Per germline, CDR1 SGHTA and CDR2 FQGNSA. This CDR3 reads CASSSQSSAATQYF. The CDR3 DNA reads as TGTGCCAGCAGCTCTCAGTCAAGCGCAGCGACCCAGTACTTC. Variable domain in full (rest from reference TRBV7-2 and TRBJ2-5): GAGVSQSPSNKVTEKGKDVELRCDPISGHTALYWYRQSLGQGLEFLIYFQGNSAPDKSGLPSDRFSAERTGGSVSTLTIQRTQQEDSAVYLCASSSQSSAATQYFGPGTRLLVL.

This chain connects TRBV28 to TRBJ2-1; TRBD1 matches 11 bases. V was pared by 5 bases and J by 3 bases, with 3 bases of the junction left unmatched. CDR3 length: 15 amino acids. CDR1 is MDHEN and CDR2 is SYDVKM in the germline V gene. CDR3 amino acids: CASSTGTGGYNEQFF. The CDR3 DNA follows: TGTGCCAGCAGTACCGGGACAGGGGGCTACAATGAGCAGTTCTTC.

A single count supports this clone. The rearrangement uses TRBV28 and TRBJ1-2; D perhaps matches TRBD1 (5 bases). The germline V gene has CDR1 MDHEN and CDR2 SYDVKM. Trimming removed 6 bases at V and 6 bases at J, with 11 bases between. There are 12 residues in the CDR3. The CDR3, as DNA: TGTGCCAGCAGGGGAGGGGTGAATGGCTACACCTTC. The encoded protein is CASRGGVNGYTF.

The CDR3 is CASSFSASPLHF. The CDR3 nucleotides are TGTGCCAGCAGCTTCTCGGCTTCACCCCTCCACTTT. The chain joins TRBV5-6 to TRBJ1-6; D is ambiguous. Germline-derived CDR1 and CDR2 are SGHDT and YYEEEE. The CDR3 has 12 amino acids. Trimming shortened V by 2 bases and J by 9 bases, and 6 bases separated the two germline ends.

This clone was seen only once. The V gene is TRBV30, the J gene TRBJ2-6; D may be TRBD1 (6 bases). Trimming cost V 0 bases and J 3 bases, with 12 bases left between them. The germline V gene has CDR1 GTSNPN and CDR2 SVGIG (reference sequence). The CDR3 is 16 residues long. The DNA for the CDR3 is TGTGCCTGGAGTGTAGACAGGTTCGGTGGGGCCAACGTCCTGACTTTC. The encoded protein is CAWSVDRFGGANVLTF.

This sequence joins TRBV5-4 and TRBJ1-6; 7 nucleotides agree with TRBD1. The length of the CDR3 is 18 residues. CDR1 SGHNT and CDR2 YYREEE come from the germline V gene (reference sequence). J lost 9 bases, V lost 3 bases, and 18 bases had no gene match. The CDR3 nucleotides read TGTGCCAGCAGCTCGTCCAAGGACAGGCTTTCAAGAGGTTCACCCCTCCACTTT. Translated, it gives CASSSSKDRLSRGSPLHF.

The chain employs TRBV28 and TRBJ1-4, with 9 bases aligning to TRBD1. Trimming at V came to 5 bases and at J to 6 bases, leaving 4 bases not matched to a gene. The CDR3 is 14 residues long. CDR1 and CDR2 from the germline V gene are MDHEN and SYDVKM. The CDR3 DNA reads TGTGCCAGCAGTACAGGGGGCTTAGATGAAAAACTGTTTTTT. Protein product: CASSTGGLDEKLFF.

This chain uses TRBV28 with TRBJ2-1, with 10 bases that match TRBD2. The trim removed 4 bases at V and 3 bases at J, leaving 9 bases unmatched. The CDR3 extends over 17 amino acids. Germline CDR1 and CDR2: MDHEN and SYDVKM. The CDR3 region is CASSSFLLAGDYNEQFF. In DNA, the CDR3 is TGTGCCAGCAGTTCCTTTCTCCTAGCGGGAGACTACAATGAGCAGTTCTTC.

This chain connects TRBV21-1 to TRBJ2-6; the listed D gene, TRBD1, was not tested against the DNA. TRBV21-1 is shown as a pseudogene. The CDR3 spans 19 residues. The CDR3 DNA sequence: TGTGCCAGCAGCCAAAAACAGGAGCTCCTTCTCTCTGGGGCCAACGTCCTGACTTTC. This encodes CASSQKQELLLSGANVLTF.

The genes are TRBV29-1 and TRBJ1-5, with D unresolved. Germline V lookup: CDR1 SQVTM, CDR2 ANQGSEA. The CDR3 runs to 14 residues. V was shortened by 6 bases and J by 7 bases, with 19 bases between the two germline ends. In DNA form, the CDR3 reads TGCAGCGTGACTGAGGACGCGGGCGGGCAGCCCCAGCATTTT. It is translated as CSVTEDAGGQPQHF.

The CDR3 DNA sequence: TGTGCCAGCAGCTCCACTTACGGTGTCAGCTCCTACAATGAGCAGTTCTTC. The encoded protein is CASSSTYGVSSYNEQFF. The chain carries TRBV13 and TRBJ2-1; no firm D call. Between the trimmed V and J ends, which lost 4 bases and 0 bases, there was a span of 16 bases. Germline V gene lookup returns CDR1 PRHDT and CDR2 FYEKMQ (reference sequence). The CDR3 length is 17 residues.

The chain combines TRBV20-1 with TRBJ2-1; no clear D. V was pared by 5 bases and J by 3 bases, with 2 bases between. Germline CDR1 reads DFQATT; CDR2 reads SNEGSKA (reference sequence). This CDR3 region has 10 residues. DNA for the CDR3: TGCAGTGCTCGCTACAATGAGCAGTTCTTC. Translating gives CSARYNEQFF.

This clone came up once. Here the CDR3 DNA reads TGTGCCAGCTCACCAGGACTAGTTAGCAATGAGCAGTTCTTC. Amino acids: CASSPGLVSNEQFF. The chain recombines TRBV18 with TRBJ2-1; 7 bases are shared with TRBD2. The V gene's germline CDR1 is KGHSH and CDR2 LQKENI. Trimming at V came to 2 bases and at J to 6 bases, leaving 4 bases not matched to a gene. CDR3 length: 14 residues.

This chain joins TRBV10-3 and TRBJ2-1; D might be TRBD2 (6 bases). Trimming took off 6 bases at V and 9 bases at J, with 27 bases between the two ends. Germline V gene sequence: CDR1 ENHRY, CDR2 SYGVKD. The CDR3 spans 17 residues. CDR3 sequence reads: CAIREQLRDSPEGEQFF. CDR3 DNA sequence: TGTGCCATCAGGGAGCAATTACGGGACTCCCCTGAAGGTGAGCAGTTCTTC.